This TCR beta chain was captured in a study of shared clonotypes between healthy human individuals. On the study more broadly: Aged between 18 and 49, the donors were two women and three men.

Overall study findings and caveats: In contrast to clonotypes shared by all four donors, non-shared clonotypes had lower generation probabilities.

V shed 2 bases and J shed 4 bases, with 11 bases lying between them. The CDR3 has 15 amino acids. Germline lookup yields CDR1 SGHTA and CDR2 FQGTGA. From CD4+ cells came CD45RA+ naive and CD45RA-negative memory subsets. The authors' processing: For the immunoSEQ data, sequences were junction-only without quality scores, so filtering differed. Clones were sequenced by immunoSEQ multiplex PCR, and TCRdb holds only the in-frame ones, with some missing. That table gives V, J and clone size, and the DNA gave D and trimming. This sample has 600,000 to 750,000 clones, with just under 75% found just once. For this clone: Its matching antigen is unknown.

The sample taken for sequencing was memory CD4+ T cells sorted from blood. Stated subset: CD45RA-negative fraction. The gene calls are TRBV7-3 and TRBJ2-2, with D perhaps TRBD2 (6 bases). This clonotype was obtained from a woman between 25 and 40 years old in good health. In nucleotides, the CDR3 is TGTGCCAGCAGCTTACTAGCGATGGGCACCGGGGAGCTGTTTTTT. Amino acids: CASSLLAMGTGELFF.